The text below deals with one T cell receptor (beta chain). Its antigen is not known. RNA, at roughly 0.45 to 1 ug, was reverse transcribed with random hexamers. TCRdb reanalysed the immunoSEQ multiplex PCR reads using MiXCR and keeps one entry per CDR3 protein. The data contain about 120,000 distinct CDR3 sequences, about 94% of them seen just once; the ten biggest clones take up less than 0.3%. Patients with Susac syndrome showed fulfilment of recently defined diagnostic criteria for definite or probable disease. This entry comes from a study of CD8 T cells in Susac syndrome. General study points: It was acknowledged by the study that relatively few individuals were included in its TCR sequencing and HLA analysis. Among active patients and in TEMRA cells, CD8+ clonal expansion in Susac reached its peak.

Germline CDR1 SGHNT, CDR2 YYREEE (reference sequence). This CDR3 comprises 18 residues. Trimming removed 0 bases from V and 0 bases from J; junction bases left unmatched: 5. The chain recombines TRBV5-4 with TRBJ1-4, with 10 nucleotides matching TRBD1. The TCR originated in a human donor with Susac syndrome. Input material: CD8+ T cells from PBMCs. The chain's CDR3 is CASSLGLGQGATNEKLFF. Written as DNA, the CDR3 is TGTGCCAGCAGCTTGGGCCTCGGACAGGGGGCAACTAATGAAAAACTGTTTTTT.